The source of this T cell receptor beta chain is a study of post-analysis software for immune sequencing data. The study, taken as a whole, reports: Five or six TRBV segments were significantly more frequent in patients than in controls. TRBV5-6, TRBV5-1 and TRBV20-1 were among these segments.

Of note for this clonotype: Its cognate antigen is unknown.

Unique molecular identifiers were carried by the TCR beta cDNA libraries. One entry per CDR3 protein, called by TCRdb with MiXCR from the PCR reads. The repertoire holds about 460,000 distinct CDR3 sequences, with roughly 45% as singletons. CDR3 length: 12 residues. V shed 7 bases and J shed 5 bases, with 10 bases lying between them. From germline, CDR1 is SNHLY and CDR2 FYNNEI. This receptor was identified in a girl under 18 with multiple sclerosis. The specimen was blood. The rearrangement uses TRBV2 and TRBJ2-3, with D possibly TRBD1 on 5 matching bases. The CDR3 reads CASMKGLDTQYF. The CDR3 nucleotides are TGTGCCAGCATGAAGGGGTTAGATACGCAGTATTTT.